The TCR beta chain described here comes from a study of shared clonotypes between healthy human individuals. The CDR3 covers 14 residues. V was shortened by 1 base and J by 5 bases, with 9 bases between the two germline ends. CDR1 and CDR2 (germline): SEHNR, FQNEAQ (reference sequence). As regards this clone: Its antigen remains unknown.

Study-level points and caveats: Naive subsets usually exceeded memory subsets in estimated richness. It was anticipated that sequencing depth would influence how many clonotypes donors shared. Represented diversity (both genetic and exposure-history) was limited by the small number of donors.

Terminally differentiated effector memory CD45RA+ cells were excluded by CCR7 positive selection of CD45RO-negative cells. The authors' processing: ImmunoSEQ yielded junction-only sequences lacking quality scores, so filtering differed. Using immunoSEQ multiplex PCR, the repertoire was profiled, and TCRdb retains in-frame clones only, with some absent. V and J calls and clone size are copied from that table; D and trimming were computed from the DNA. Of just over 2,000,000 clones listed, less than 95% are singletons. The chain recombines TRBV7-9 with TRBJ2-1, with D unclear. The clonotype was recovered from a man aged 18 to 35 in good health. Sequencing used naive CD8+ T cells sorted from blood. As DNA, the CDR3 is TGTGCCAGCAGCTTAGAGCAGCGTAACAATGAGCAGTTCTTC. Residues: CASSLEQRNNEQFF.